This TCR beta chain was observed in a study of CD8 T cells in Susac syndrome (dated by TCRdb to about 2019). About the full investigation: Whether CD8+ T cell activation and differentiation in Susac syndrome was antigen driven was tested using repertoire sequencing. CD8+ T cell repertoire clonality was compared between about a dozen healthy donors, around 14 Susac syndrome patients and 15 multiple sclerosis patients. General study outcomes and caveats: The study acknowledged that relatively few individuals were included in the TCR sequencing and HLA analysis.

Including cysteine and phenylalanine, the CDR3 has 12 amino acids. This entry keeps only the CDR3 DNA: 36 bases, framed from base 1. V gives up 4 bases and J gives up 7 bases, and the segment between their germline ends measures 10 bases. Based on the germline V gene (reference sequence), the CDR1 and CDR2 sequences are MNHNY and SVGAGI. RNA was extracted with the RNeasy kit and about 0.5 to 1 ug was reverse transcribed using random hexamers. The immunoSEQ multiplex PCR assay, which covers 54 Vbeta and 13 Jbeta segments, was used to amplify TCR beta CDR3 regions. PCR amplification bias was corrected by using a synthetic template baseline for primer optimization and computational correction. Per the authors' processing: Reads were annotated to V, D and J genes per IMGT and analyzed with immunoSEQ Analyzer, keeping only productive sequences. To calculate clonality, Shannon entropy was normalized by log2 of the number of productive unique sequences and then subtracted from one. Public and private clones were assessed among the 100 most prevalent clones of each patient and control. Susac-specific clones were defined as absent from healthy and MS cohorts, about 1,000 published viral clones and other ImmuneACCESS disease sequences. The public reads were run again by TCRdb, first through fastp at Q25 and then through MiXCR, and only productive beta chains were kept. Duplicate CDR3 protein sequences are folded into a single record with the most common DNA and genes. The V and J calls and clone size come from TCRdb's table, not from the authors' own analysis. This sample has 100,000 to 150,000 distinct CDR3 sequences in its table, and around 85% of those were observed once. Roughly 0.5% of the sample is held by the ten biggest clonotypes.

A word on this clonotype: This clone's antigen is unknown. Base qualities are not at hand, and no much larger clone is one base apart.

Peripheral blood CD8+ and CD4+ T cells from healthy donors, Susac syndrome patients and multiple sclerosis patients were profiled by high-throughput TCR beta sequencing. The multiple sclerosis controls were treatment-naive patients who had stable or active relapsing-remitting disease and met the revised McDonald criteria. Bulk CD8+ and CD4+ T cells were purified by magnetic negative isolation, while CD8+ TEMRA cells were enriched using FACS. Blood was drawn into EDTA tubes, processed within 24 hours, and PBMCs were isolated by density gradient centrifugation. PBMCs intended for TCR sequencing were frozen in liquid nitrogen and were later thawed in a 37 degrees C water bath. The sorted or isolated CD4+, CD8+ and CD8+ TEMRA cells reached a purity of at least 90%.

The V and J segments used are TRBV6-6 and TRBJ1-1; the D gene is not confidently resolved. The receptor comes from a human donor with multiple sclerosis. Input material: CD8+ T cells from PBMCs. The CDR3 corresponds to CASSWAGNEAFF. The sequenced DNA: TGTGCCAGCAGTTGGGCAGGTAATGAAGCTTTCTTT.